A single sample is the source of the 27 T cell receptor beta chains below, sequenced in a study of OX40 agonist ivuxolimab in advanced cancers. Produced via immunoSEQ multiplex PCR; TCRdb's table is partial and in-frame only. The data hold 65,000 to 95,000 clones, with less than 95% observed a single time. This specimen was CD4+ or CD8+ T cells sorted from blood, taken in a trial of the OX40 agonist ivuxolimab. These receptor sequences come from an adult with an advanced solid tumor such as melanoma, head and neck, liver or kidney cancer.

This clone was detected only once. The V and J genes are TRBV25-1 and TRBJ1-2; 9 bases match TRBD1. V dropped 2 bases and J dropped 3; count of bases not matched to a gene: 4. In germline, CDR1 is MGHDK, CDR2 SYGVNS. The CDR3 consists of 15 residues. CDR3 in DNA: TGTGCCAGCAGTGAAAGGACAGGGGATTACTATGGCTACACCTTC. This gives the protein CASSERTGDYYGYTF.

This rearrangement joins TRBV29-1 to TRBJ2-5; maybe TRBD2 (6 bases). Germline-derived CDR1 and CDR2 are SQVTM and ANQGSEA. This CDR3 has 14 amino acids. The germline V and J ends were trimmed by 2 bases and 7 bases, with 17 bases remaining between them. CDR3 residues: CSVEHGGAWGTQYF. The CDR3 region has the DNA TGCAGCGTTGAACATGGCGGGGCCTGGGGGACCCAGTACTTC.

The chain joins TRBV7-8 to TRBJ2-1; 11 nucleotides agree with TRBD2. Germline V gene data show CDR1 as SGHVS and CDR2 as FQNEAQ. CDR3 length: 15 amino acids. J gave up 2 bases and V 6 bases, and 3 bases lay outside the gene matches. The chain's CDR3 is CASRGLAEAYNEQFF. CDR3 DNA: TGTGCCAGCAGGGGACTAGCGGAAGCCTACAATGAGCAGTTCTTC.

This clone was detected only once. CDR3 region: CASTDRVAYF. CDR3 bases: TGTGCCAGCACCGACAGGGTGGCCTACTTC. The V and J genes are TRBV28 and TRBJ2-4; TRBD1 agrees at 7 bases. Germline V lookup: CDR1 MDHEN, CDR2 SYDVKM. V dropped 7 bases and J dropped 16; count of bases not matched to a gene: 7. The CDR3 consists of 10 residues.

This clone appeared a single time. The genes are TRBV7-9 and TRBJ2-5; 10 positions agree with TRBD2. The tail of the sequence fits TRBJ2-7 better, so the J call may be wrong. CDR1 and CDR2 (germline): SEHNR, FQNEAQ (reference sequence). CDR3 size: 16 residues. This CDR3 reads CASSPGLAPGTYEQYF. Here the CDR3 DNA reads TGTGCCAGCAGCCCGGGACTAGCGCCCGGTACCTACGAGCAGTACTTC.

The V gene is TRBV15, the J gene TRBJ1-1; maybe TRBD1 (5 bases). Germline V gene lookup returns CDR1 LNHNV and CDR2 YYDKDF (reference sequence). Trimming shortened V by 0 bases and J by 0 bases, and 11 bases separated the two germline ends. The CDR3 runs to 16 residues. CDR3 region: CATSRDQGGMNTEAFF. CDR3 coding DNA: TGTGCCACCAGCAGAGATCAGGGAGGGATGAACACTGAAGCTTTCTTT.

The chain recombines TRBV6-5 with TRBJ1-1; D is possibly TRBD1 (6 bases). Germline V gene lookup returns CDR1 MNHEY and CDR2 SVGAGI. V lost 0 bases and J 5 bases, leaving 10 bases between the germline ends. The CDR3 contains 14 residues. The CDR3 loop is CASSYSKGVTEAFF. The DNA of the CDR3 is TGTGCCAGCAGTTACTCAAAGGGGGTAACTGAAGCTTTCTTT.

This rearrangement joins TRBV9 to TRBJ2-3; D gene unclear. The CDR3 spans 15 residues. Trimming cost V 4 bases and J 2 bases, with 14 bases left between them. Germline V gene data show CDR1 as SGDLS and CDR2 as YYNGEE. Here the CDR3 reads CASSSRLISTDTQYF. CDR3 nucleotides: TGTGCCAGCAGCTCCCGACTGATTTCCACAGATACGCAGTATTTT.

The chain is built from TRBV7-6 and TRBJ2-1, with D tentatively TRBD1 (6 bases). Germline V gene lookup returns CDR1 SGHVS and CDR2 FNYEAQ. V was cut by 5 bases and J by 8 bases, with 16 bases left in between. The CDR3 length is 14 residues. DNA for the CDR3: TGTGCCAGCAGCGCTAGCTGGGGGCGGGATGAGCAGTTCTTC. Translating gives CASSASWGRDEQFF.

CDR3 nucleotide sequence: TGCGCCAGCAGCCAAGATCAGGAGGGGCGTGAGACCCAGTACTTC. Protein: CASSQDQEGRETQYF. The chain has TRBV4-1 and TRBJ2-5; D is perhaps TRBD2 (6 bases). The V end lost 0 bases, the J end lost 5 bases, and 13 bases lay between the germline ends. Germline V gene lookup returns CDR1 MGHRA and CDR2 YSYEKL. This CDR3 is built from 15 residues.

The chain recombines TRBV27 with TRBJ1-5; unclear D gene. V was shortened by 0 bases and J by 9 bases, with 12 bases between the two germline ends. The CDR3 has 14 amino acids. Germline V gene sequence: CDR1 MNHEY, CDR2 SMNVEV (reference sequence). The CDR3 DNA sequence: TGTGCCAGCAGTTTATCCCCGGGAACCGCGCCCCAGCATTTT. It codes for CASSLSPGTAPQHF.

The chain recombines TRBV7-9 with TRBJ2-5; a possible D gene is TRBD2 (6 bases). Trimming shortened V by 0 bases and J by 4 bases, and 15 bases separated the two germline ends. Per the germline V gene, CDR1 is SEHNR and CDR2 is FQNEAQ (reference sequence). The CDR3 runs to 16 residues. CDR3 protein: CASSLARDFIGETQYF. The CDR3 DNA is TGTGCCAGCAGCTTAGCCCGGGACTTTATTGGAGAGACCCAGTACTTC.

This chain connects TRBV10-1 to TRBJ2-5; D is perhaps TRBD2 (5 bases). The CDR3 runs to 14 residues. Germline V gene lookup returns CDR1 WNHNN and CDR2 SYGVQD (reference sequence). The ends were cut back, 6 bases at V and 2 bases at J, with 13 bases in the middle. CDR3 sequence reads: CASSPTRTQETQYF. CDR3 nucleotide sequence: TGCGCCAGCAGCCCCACCCGGACTCAAGAGACCCAGTACTTC.

The rearrangement uses TRBV27 and TRBJ1-5; possibly TRBD1 for D (6 bases). Germline CDR1 and CDR2: MNHEY and SMNVEV (reference sequence). CDR3 size: 16 residues. V lost 3 bases, J lost 0 bases, and 12 bases lay in between. The CDR3, as DNA: TGTGCCAGCAGTTTGGGGGCATCCTTTAGCAATCAGCCCCAGCATTTT. Translated: CASSLGASFSNQPQHF.

J is TRBJ2-7 and V is TRBV10-3, with 14 nucleotides matching TRBD2. The CDR3 totals 15 residues. V lost 3 bases, J lost 7 bases, and 5 bases stayed unmatched. CDR1 ENHRY and CDR2 SYGVKD come from the germline V gene. CDR3 DNA: TGTGCCATCAGTGACGGGACTAGCGGGGGACCTGAGCAGTACTTC. It translates to CAISDGTSGGPEQYF.

The rearrangement joins TRBV1 to TRBJ2-4; the table calls TRBD2, which could not be checked here. TRBV1 is termed a pseudogene. CDR3 size: 20 residues. CDR3 DNA: TGCACCAGCAGCCACCCAGGAGATAGCGGGGGGAGTGGGGCCAAAAACATTCAGTACTTC. Its protein product is CTSSHPGDSGGSGAKNIQYF.

The rearrangement uses TRBV28 and TRBJ2-7; no clear D gene. The CDR3 is 13 amino acids. V was trimmed by 4 bases and J by 3 bases, leaving 10 bases between them. CDR1 and CDR2 from the germline V gene are MDHEN and SYDVKM. CDR3 DNA sequence: TGTGCCAGCAGTTGGTCGACGGGCTACGAGCAGTACTTC. Amino acids: CASSWSTGYEQYF.

The CDR3 region is CAVQQKYSGNTIYF. DNA for the CDR3: TGTGCCGTCCAACAGAAATACTCTGGAAACACCATATATTTT. This chain links TRBV6-6 with TRBJ1-3; no clear D. V dropped 11 bases and J dropped 0 bases, with 14 bases sitting between them. This CDR3 is built from 14 residues. The germline V gene encodes CDR1 MNHNY and CDR2 SVGAGI (reference sequence).

In its sample, this clone was seen a few times. This rearrangement joins TRBV27 to TRBJ2-4, with TRBD2 as a possible D gene (5 bases). Germline V gene data show CDR1 as MNHEY and CDR2 as SMNVEV (reference sequence). Trimming took 8 bases from V and 1 from J, leaving 9 bases between them. This CDR3 contains 13 residues. This CDR3 is CASGGHAKNIQYF. CDR3 sequence (DNA): TGTGCCAGCGGAGGTCACGCCAAAAACATTCAGTACTTC.

The CDR3 DNA reads TGCGCCAGCAGTGAATTCTTGGGGAAGTTGGTCGAGCAGTACTTC. Translated, it gives CASSEFLGKLVEQYF. The gene calls are TRBV10-2 and TRBJ2-7; no clear D. Trimming shortened V by 3 bases and J by 6 bases, and 18 bases separated the two germline ends. This CDR3 comprises 15 residues. The germline CDR1 and CDR2 sequences are WSHSY and SAAADI.

The V call is TRBV5-6, the J call TRBJ1-2; D unresolved. V dropped 0 bases and J dropped 5 bases, with 11 bases sitting between them. Germline V gives CDR1 SGHDT, CDR2 YYEEEE. There are 14 residues in the CDR3. The CDR3 protein is CASSLVGNPYGYTF. CDR3 nucleotide sequence: TGTGCCAGCAGCTTGGTGGGAAATCCGTATGGCTACACCTTC.

The chain joins TRBV27 to TRBJ2-7; D gene ambiguous. The germline V gene encodes CDR1 MNHEY and CDR2 SMNVEV (reference sequence). The CDR3 is made up of 13 amino acids. V lost 0 bases to trimming and J lost 2 bases, with 5 bases between them. CDR3 coding DNA: TGTGCCAGCAGTTTATCGCCCCCCTACGAGCAGTACTTC. Its translation is CASSLSPPYEQYF.

The rearrangement uses TRBV27 and TRBJ2-5; D not certain. The CDR3 is made up of 11 amino acids. V gave up 0 bases and J gave up 7 bases, with 3 bases separating them. CDR1 and CDR2 (germline): MNHEY, SMNVEV (reference sequence). CDR3 amino acids: CASSLSGTQYF. In DNA, the CDR3 is TGTGCCAGCAGTTTATCCGGGACCCAGTACTTC.

The V and J genes are TRBV6-5 and TRBJ2-3; 7 nucleotides match TRBD2. V was pared by 5 bases and J by 6 bases, with 8 bases of the junction left unmatched. The germline CDR1 and CDR2 sequences are MNHEY and SVGAGI. This CDR3 has 14 residues. The CDR3 loop reads CASSDTGGVDTQYF. The CDR3 DNA sequence: TGTGCCAGCAGTGATACGGGAGGCGTGGATACGCAGTATTTT.

The chain combines TRBV6-1 with TRBJ2-7; maybe TRBD2 (6 bases). V lost 3 bases and J lost 7, with 13 bases in between. The CDR3 length is 13 residues. CDR1 and CDR2 (germline): MNHNS, SASEGT. Here the CDR3 DNA reads TGTGCCAGCAGTGACGCCGCGGGGCTTGAGCAGTACTTC. This translates into CASSDAAGLEQYF.

This clone was picked up a small number of times. The chain couples TRBV21-1 to TRBJ1-2. TRBV21-1 is flagged as a pseudogene. This CDR3 comprises 11 residues. CDR3 bases: TGTGCCAGCAGCACCCCTAATGGCTACACCTTC. Translation gives CASSTPNGYTF.

The chain uses TRBV19 and TRBJ1-4; the D gene is possibly TRBD1 (5 bases). The ends were cut back, 6 bases at V and 7 bases at J, with 15 bases in the middle. The length of the CDR3 is 14 residues. The V gene's germline CDR1 is LNHDA and CDR2 SQIVND (reference sequence). The CDR3 loop reads CASRPGLSPEKLFF. The DNA for the CDR3 is TGTGCCAGTAGGCCGGGACTCTCTCCTGAAAAACTGTTTTTT.